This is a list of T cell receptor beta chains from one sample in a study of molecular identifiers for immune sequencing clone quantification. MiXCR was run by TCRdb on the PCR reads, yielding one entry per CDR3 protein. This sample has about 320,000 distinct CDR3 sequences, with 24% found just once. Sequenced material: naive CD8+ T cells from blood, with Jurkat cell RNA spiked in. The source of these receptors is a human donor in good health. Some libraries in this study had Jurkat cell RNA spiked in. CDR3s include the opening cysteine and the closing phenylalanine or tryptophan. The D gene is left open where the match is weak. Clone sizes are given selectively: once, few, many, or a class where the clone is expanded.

DNA: TGCAGTGCTAGAGGTACGGAGTCCTCCTTGAACACTAAAGCTTTCTTT; CDR3: CSARGTESSLNTKAFF; V: TRBV20-1; D: NA; J: TRBJ1-1; size: NA
DNA: TGTGCCAGCAGCTTAGTGTTGGGGGAGAAAGAGACCCAGTACTTC; CDR3: CASSLVLGEKETQYF; V: TRBV7-9; D: NA; J: TRBJ2-5; size: NA
DNA: TGTGCCAGTAGCGTCCGGGACAGGGGGCCCTACGAGCAGTACTTC; CDR3: CASSVRDRGPYEQYF; V: TRBV19; D: TRBD1; J: TRBJ2-7; size: few
DNA: TGCGCCAGCAGCCAATCGACTAGCGGGGGTTACGAGCAGTACTTC; CDR3: CASSQSTSGGYEQYF; V: TRBV4-3; D: TRBD2; J: TRBJ2-7; size: NA
DNA: TGTGCCAGCAGCAACCAACTACCGACAGGGGGAGGCCTGGATACGCAGTATTTT; CDR3: CASSNQLPTGGGLDTQYF; V: TRBV13; D: TRBD1; J: TRBJ2-3; size: few
DNA: TGTGCCAGCAGTTTCGCGCTCAATCAGCCCCAGCATTTT; CDR3: CASSFALNQPQHF; V: TRBV28; D: NA; J: TRBJ1-5; size: few
DNA: TGTGCCAGCAGCGTAGCCTTCGCTACGAACACCGGGGAGCTGTTTTTT; CDR3: CASSVAFATNTGELFF; V: TRBV9; D: NA; J: TRBJ2-2; size: many
DNA: TGTGCCAGCATGTCGCGGGAGTTCACCACAGATACGCAGTATTTT; CDR3: CASMSREFTTDTQYF; V: TRBV6-2/TRBV6-3; D: TRBD2; J: TRBJ2-3; size: few
DNA: TGTGCCAGCAGCCCCGGGACGGTCAAGAAGACCCAGTACTTC; CDR3: CASSPGTVKKTQYF; V: TRBV3-1; D: NA; J: TRBJ2-5; size: few
DNA: TGTGCCACCAGTGATTTGAGGGGATTGGACACCGGGGAGCTGTTTTTT; CDR3: CATSDLRGLDTGELFF; V: TRBV24-1; D: NA; J: TRBJ2-2; size: NA
DNA: TGCGCCAGCAGCCAAGATCGGTATTTATTGAACACTGAAGCTTTCTTT; CDR3: CASSQDRYLLNTEAFF; V: TRBV4-3; D: NA; J: TRBJ1-1; size: NA